This T cell receptor (beta chain) came from a study of cytomegalovirus exposure and HLA in healthy donors. Broader study findings: What a later analysis showed was that several of the most significant clusters appeared linked to common viral pathogens. HLA alleles showed associations with 15,000 to 20,000 TCR beta sequences in a later analysis, at a 0.05 false discovery rate.

This clone was seen a few times. The antigen is undetermined. It was with 60 Vbeta and 13 Jbeta primers that the PCR ran. Profiling relied on immunoSEQ multiplex PCR, and the TCRdb table lists in-frame clones only, not all of them. The sample includes some 150,000 clones, 55% to 75% of them seen just once. The germline CDR1 and CDR2 sequences are SNHLY and FYNNEI. CDR3 size: 11 residues. Between the trimmed V and J ends, which lost 5 bases and 11 bases, there was a span of 13 bases. Source material: PBMCs. The chain uses TRBV2 and TRBJ2-7, with D perhaps matching TRBD1 (6 bases). The receptor was derived from a man aged 50 to 59 in good health and CMV-seropositive. The DNA of the CDR3 is TGTGCCAGCAGTCCTCGACAGGAAAAGTACTTC. Protein sequence: CASSPRQEKYF. Drawing the rest from reference TRBV2 and TRBJ2-7, the complete variable domain is EPEVTQTPSHQVTQMGQEVILRCVPISNHLYFYWYRQILGQKVEFLVSFYNNEISEKSEIFDDQFSVERPDGSNFTLKIRSTKLEDSAMYFCASSPRQEKYFGPGTRLTVT.